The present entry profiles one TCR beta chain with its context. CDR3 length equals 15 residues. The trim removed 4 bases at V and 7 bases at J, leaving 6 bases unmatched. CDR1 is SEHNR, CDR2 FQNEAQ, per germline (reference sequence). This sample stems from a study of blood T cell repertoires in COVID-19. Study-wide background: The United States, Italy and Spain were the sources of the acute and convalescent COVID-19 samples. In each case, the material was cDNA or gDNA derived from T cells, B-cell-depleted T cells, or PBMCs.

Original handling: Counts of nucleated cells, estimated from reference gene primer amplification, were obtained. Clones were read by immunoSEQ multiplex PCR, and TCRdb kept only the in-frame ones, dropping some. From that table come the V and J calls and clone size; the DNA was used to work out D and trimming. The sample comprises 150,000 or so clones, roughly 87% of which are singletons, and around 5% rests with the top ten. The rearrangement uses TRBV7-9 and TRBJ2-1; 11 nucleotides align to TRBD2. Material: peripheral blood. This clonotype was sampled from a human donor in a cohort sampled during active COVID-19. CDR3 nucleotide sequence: TGTGCCAGCAGCTCAAGAGTAGCGGGAGGGAATGAGCAGTTCTTC. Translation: CASSSRVAGGNEQFF.